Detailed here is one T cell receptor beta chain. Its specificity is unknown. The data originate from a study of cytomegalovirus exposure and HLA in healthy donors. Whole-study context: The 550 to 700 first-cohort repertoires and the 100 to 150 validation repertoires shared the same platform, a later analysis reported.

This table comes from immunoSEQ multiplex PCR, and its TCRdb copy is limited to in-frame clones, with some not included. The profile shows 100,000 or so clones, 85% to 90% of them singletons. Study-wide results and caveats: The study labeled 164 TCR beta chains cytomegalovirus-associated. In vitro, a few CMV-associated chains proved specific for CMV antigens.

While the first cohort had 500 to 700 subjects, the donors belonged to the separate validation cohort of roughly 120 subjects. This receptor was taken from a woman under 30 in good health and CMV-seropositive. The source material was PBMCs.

CDR3 sequence reads: CASSLEVGKMHSPLHF. In DNA, the CDR3 is TGTGCCAGCAGCTTAGAGGTCGGGAAGATGCATTCACCCCTCCACTTT. The chain uses TRBV11-3 and TRBJ1-6; D ambiguous. V shed 0 bases and J shed 8 bases, with 14 bases lying between them. The CDR3 totals 16 residues. Germline lookup yields CDR1 SGHNT and CDR2 YENEEA.